A single sample is the source of the 16 T cell receptor beta chains below, sequenced in a study of T cells expressing NK-cell markers. No DNA is given; TCRdb re-called the 5' RACE reads and lists each CDR3 protein once. The specimen's table records some 150,000 distinct CDR3 sequences. The material sequenced was blood T cells: a sorted CD56 or NKG2C T cell subset, CD4+ or CD8+ T cells, or bulk PBMC T cells (not recorded which). The receptor set was obtained from a man younger than 30 in good health.

The rearrangement links TRBV5-1 to TRBJ2-1; TCRdb reports TRBD2, a call that lacks DNA to check it against. CDR3 length equals 16 residues. Per germline, CDR1 SGHRS and CDR2 YFSETQ. This CDR3 reads CASSLSGLASNNEQFF. Drawing the rest from reference TRBV5-1 and TRBJ2-1, the complete variable domain is KAGVTQTPRYLIKTRGQQVTLSCSPISGHRSVSWYQQTPGQGLQFLFEYFSETQRNKGNFPGRFSGRQFSNSRSEMNVSTLELGDSALYLCASSLSGLASNNEQFFGPGTRLTVL.

The CDR3 spells CASSPHWGLGANVLTF. V and J are TRBV11-2 and TRBJ2-6. The CDR3 totals 16 residues. Per germline, CDR1 SGHAT and CDR2 FQNNGV.

This chain uses TRBV7-8 with TRBJ1-4; the D call of TRBD1 rests on TCRdb alone, since no DNA is present to check it. Germline V gene lookup returns CDR1 SGHVS and CDR2 FQNEAQ. CDR3 length: 14 residues. The CDR3 reads CASSLWDLNEKLFF.

This rearrangement joins TRBV28 to TRBJ1-4; there is no DNA to check the TCRdb D call of TRBD1. The CDR3 spans 15 residues. Germline CDR1 and CDR2: MDHEN and SYDVKM. The CDR3 region is CASSRRTATNEKLFF.

This rearrangement joins TRBV10-3 to TRBJ2-1; without DNA, the TCRdb call of TRBD2 cannot be checked. The V gene's germline CDR1 is ENHRY and CDR2 SYGVKD. The CDR3 has 16 amino acids. CDR3 sequence reads: CAIALAGGSSYNEQFF.

The chain uses TRBV2 and TRBJ2-5; with no DNA, the TCRdb D assignment of TRBD1 cannot be verified. The germline CDR1 and CDR2 sequences are SNHLY and FYNNEI. The CDR3 is 13 residues long. The CDR3 sequence is CASWTGPAETQYF.

The chain recombines TRBV20-1 with TRBJ2-7; absent DNA, TCRdb's TRBD2 call cannot be checked. Germline loops: CDR1 DFQATT, CDR2 SNEGSKA (reference sequence). This CDR3 is 14 amino acids long. The CDR3 loop reads CSAREGLEGYEQYF.

The rearrangement links TRBV5-6 to TRBJ2-3. This CDR3 contains 16 residues. CDR1 is SGHDT and CDR2 is YYEEEE in the germline V gene. The CDR3 is CASSLEASGKTDTQYF.

The chain combines TRBV19 with TRBJ2-1; TCRdb proposes TRBD2, but this gene call is untestable without DNA. CDR1 and CDR2 from the germline V gene are LNHDA and SQIVND (reference sequence). The CDR3 is 15 residues long. CDR3 loop: CASSIAGGSRNEQFF.

The chain couples TRBV7-7 to TRBJ2-7; there is no DNA to check the TCRdb D call of TRBD1. Germline values: CDR1 SSHAT, CDR2 FNYEAQ (reference sequence). The CDR3 is 15 amino acids. The CDR3 sequence: CASSFGTGVTYEQYF.

The chain uses TRBV6-1 and TRBJ1-1. The germline gives CDR1 MNHNS, CDR2 SASEGT. CDR3 length: 13 residues. CDR3: CASSLQEDTEAFF.

The genes are TRBV13 and TRBJ2-5. Germline lookup yields CDR1 PRHDT and CDR2 FYEKMQ (reference sequence). This CDR3 has 17 residues. The CDR3 spells CASSLGSGGSHQETQYF.

V and J are TRBV12-3 or TRBV12-4 and TRBJ2-1; no DNA is available, so the TRBD2 call from TCRdb remains unchecked. This CDR3 has 14 amino acids. The CDR3 spells CASSTSQGTNEQFF.

The chain has TRBV6-2 or TRBV6-3 and TRBJ2-7; TCRdb indicates TRBD1, and absent DNA this call remains unverified. The CDR3 sequence is 15 residues long. The V gene's germline CDR1 is MNHEY and CDR2 SVGEGT. The CDR3 loop reads CASSPTGGGSYEQYF.

V is TRBV9 and J is TRBJ2-3; TCRdb names TRBD2, which stays unverified in the absence of DNA. The germline V gene has CDR1 SGDLS and CDR2 YYNGEE. The CDR3 spans 15 residues. The CDR3 loop is CASSAGLGPTDTQYF. Full variable domain (rest looked up from reference TRBV9 and TRBJ2-3): DSGVTQTPKHLITATGQRVTLRCSPRSGDLSVYWYQQSLDQGLQFLIQYYNGEERAKGNILERFSAQQFPDLHSELNLSSLELGDSALYFCASSAGLGPTDTQYFGPGTRLTVL.

The rearrangement uses TRBV25-1 and TRBJ2-7; TCRdb lists TRBD1, though no DNA is available to test this call. In germline, CDR1 is MGHDK, CDR2 SYGVNS. This CDR3 contains 13 residues. This CDR3 is CASSEYSRGGQYF.